These 25 T cell receptor beta chains share one sample of origin, sequenced in a study of a mutant IDH1 vaccine in newly diagnosed glioma. Some clones are missing from TCRdb's copy, which holds only in-frame ones; the method was immunoSEQ multiplex PCR. The repertoire holds tens of thousands of clones, approximately 90% seen once, with around 3% in the top ten. Time point: week 5, during vaccination. Doses comprised 300 ug of mutant IDH1 20-mer peptide each, plus topical imiquimod. No antigen has been assigned to these receptors. The input for sequencing was PBMCs, taken from a glioma patient whose treatment included an IDH1 peptide vaccine. The source of these receptors is a man aged 50 to 60 with glioma.

The chain joins TRBV10-3 to TRBJ2-7, with unresolved D. The CDR3 runs to 12 residues. The V gene lost 2 bases and the J gene lost 2 bases, with 4 bases spanning the gap. Per germline, CDR1 ENHRY and CDR2 SYGVKD. The CDR3 DNA sequence: TGTGCCATCAGTGAGATAACCTACGAGCAGTACTTC. Its translation is CAISEITYEQYF.

J is TRBJ2-7 and V is TRBV5-1; TRBD2 matches 9 bases. The J segment lost 7 bases and the V segment lost 2 bases, leaving 16 bases of the junction unmatched. This CDR3 region has 17 residues. Germline-derived CDR1 and CDR2 are SGHRS and YFSETQ. Written as DNA, the CDR3 is TGCGCCAGCAGCTTACAAAAAACTAGCGGGCCCGGGGGGGAGCAGTACTTC. Its translation is CASSLQKTSGPGGEQYF.

This rearrangement joins TRBV6-4 to TRBJ2-2, with 10 bases lining up with TRBD2. From germline, CDR1 is MRHNA and CDR2 SNTAGT. The V gene end was trimmed by 0 bases and the J gene end by 3 bases; junction bases not matched to a gene: 1. The CDR3 length is 16 residues. Written as DNA, the CDR3 is TGTGCCAGCAGTGACTCAGCGGGAGGGCACACCGGGGAGCTGTTTTTT. It codes for CASSDSAGGHTGELFF.

Comments on this clone: A read error may account for a junction end that differs from germline. The DNA of the CDR3 is TGTGCTAGCAGTCGTGGTGGGGGTACCACAGATACGCAGTATTTT. This translates into CASSRGGGTTDTQYF. The V gene is TRBV7-7, the J gene TRBJ2-3; D may be TRBD1 or TRBD2 (5 bases each). The CDR3 contains 15 residues. In germline, CDR1 is SSHAT, CDR2 FNYEAQ (reference sequence).

J is TRBJ2-7 and V is TRBV11-2, with 8 bases fitting TRBD2. Germline CDR1 is SGHAT and CDR2 is FQNNGV. The CDR3 extends over 15 amino acids. Trimming took 6 bases from V and 3 from J; bases not matched to a gene: 10. Written as DNA, the CDR3 is TGTGCCAGCAGTCCTATGGCGGGGGGCCTCTACGAGCAGTACTTC. Protein: CASSPMAGGLYEQYF.

The chain uses TRBV5-1 and TRBJ1-1; D is unclear. Germline V gives CDR1 SGHRS, CDR2 YFSETQ. V gave up 0 bases and J gave up 0 bases, with 6 bases separating them. This CDR3 spans 14 amino acids. Here the CDR3 reads CASSLEKMNTEAFF. The CDR3 DNA sequence: TGCGCCAGCAGCTTGGAAAAGATGAACACTGAAGCTTTCTTT. Full variable domain (remainder filled in from reference TRBV5-1 and TRBJ1-1): KAGVTQTPRYLIKTRGQQVTLSCSPISGHRSVSWYQQTPGQGLQFLFEYFSETQRNKGNFPGRFSGRQFSNSRSEMNVSTLELGDSALYLCASSLEKMNTEAFFGQGTRLTVV.

V and J are TRBV28 and TRBJ1-1; D not certain. V was pared by 6 bases and J by 5 bases, with 16 bases between. Per the germline V gene, CDR1 is MDHEN and CDR2 is SYDVKM. The CDR3 has 14 amino acids. CDR3 bases: TGTGCCAGCAGCCCAGTTGGGGAGGCTACTGAAGCTTTCTTT. Translation gives CASSPVGEATEAFF.

The chain couples TRBV6-5 to TRBJ1-3; D is undetermined. The germline gives CDR1 MNHEY, CDR2 SVGAGI. The CDR3 loop spans 13 amino acids. Trimming pared 2 bases from V and 2 bases from J, leaving 4 bases between. The CDR3 nucleotides read TGTGCCAGCAGTTACGGGGCTGGAAACACCATATATTTT. Protein product: CASSYGAGNTIYF.

The chain carries TRBV6-5 and TRBJ2-7; no firm D call. V was clipped by 8 bases and J by 3 bases, with 8 bases between them. The CDR3 consists of 11 residues. From germline, CDR1 is MNHEY and CDR2 SVGAGI. CDR3: CASHGRYEQYF. CDR3 bases: TGTGCCAGCCACGGTCGCTACGAGCAGTACTTC.

The gene calls are TRBV10-3 and TRBJ2-1, with D uncertain. V was pared by 4 bases and J by 6 bases, with 16 bases between. The CDR3 is 15 amino acids. Germline lookup yields CDR1 ENHRY and CDR2 SYGVKD. The CDR3 is CAISGPVREINEQFF. For the CDR3, the DNA is TGTGCCATCAGTGGTCCCGTCCGAGAAATCAATGAGCAGTTCTTC.

The chain uses TRBV5-1 and TRBJ1-2, with D perhaps matching TRBD1 (6 bases). Germline values: CDR1 SGHRS, CDR2 YFSETQ. The CDR3 spans 16 residues. V was pared by 4 bases and J by 8 bases, with 24 bases between. CDR3 bases: TGCGCCAGCAGCGCCGGAGTGGGGGGCGCGTTGTGGGGCTACACCTTC. Residues: CASSAGVGGALWGYTF.

The chain carries TRBV6-5 and TRBJ1-5, with no clear D. The CDR3 totals 12 residues. Trimming cost V 6 bases and J 12 bases, with 15 bases left between them. Germline loops: CDR1 MNHEY, CDR2 SVGAGI. CDR3 in DNA: TGTGCCAGCAGCGAACCCACGGGCCTCCAGCATTTT. Its protein product is CASSEPTGLQHF.

The genes are TRBV6-1 and TRBJ2-5; D may be TRBD1 or TRBD2 (5 bases each). This CDR3 is 11 amino acids long. Trimming removed 7 bases from V and 7 bases from J, with 10 bases in between. Germline V gives CDR1 MNHNS, CDR2 SASEGT. CDR3 sequence: CASTGTGTQYF. In nucleotides, the CDR3 is TGTGCCAGCACAGGGACGGGGACCCAGTACTTC.

The rearrangement uses TRBV28 and TRBJ2-7, with TRBD1 as a possible D gene (6 bases). The CDR3 sequence is 16 residues long. Trimming cost V 5 bases and J 2 bases, with 19 bases left between them. Germline CDR1 MDHEN, CDR2 SYDVKM. The CDR3 protein is CASSKPLGDTPYEQYF. The CDR3 nucleotides read TGTGCCAGCAGTAAACCCCTAGGGGACACCCCCTACGAGCAGTACTTC.

The V gene is TRBV11-2, the J gene TRBJ1-1; a weak D match, TRBD1 (6 bases). CDR1 and CDR2 from the germline V gene are SGHAT and FQNNGV. Trimming stripped 4 bases from V and 1 base from J, with 16 bases between. There are 16 residues in the CDR3. Here the CDR3 reads CASSWRDRSPNTEAFF. The CDR3 DNA is TGTGCCAGCAGCTGGCGCGACAGGAGTCCGAACACTGAAGCTTTCTTT.

The chain has TRBV7-9 and TRBJ2-7, with D perhaps TRBD1 or TRBD2 (5 bases each). V dropped 3 bases and J dropped 7 bases, with 22 bases sitting between them. The CDR3 has 16 amino acids. The germline V gene encodes CDR1 SEHNR and CDR2 FQNEAQ (reference sequence). The CDR3 loop reads CASSFIGLKDSGEQYF. The CDR3 region has the DNA TGTGCCAGCAGCTTTATCGGGTTGAAGGACTCAGGGGAGCAGTACTTC. The entire variable domain, with the rest obtained from reference TRBV7-9 and TRBJ2-7, is as follows: DTGVSQNPRHKITKRGQNVTFRCDPISEHNRLYWYRQTLGQGPEFLTYFQNEAQLEKSRLLSDRFSAERPKGSFSTLEIQRTEQGDSAMYLCASSFIGLKDSGEQYFGPGTRLTVT.

The rearrangement uses TRBV6-1 and TRBJ2-5; D may correspond to TRBD1 or TRBD2 (5 bases each). V was shortened by 7 bases and J by 5 bases, with 20 bases between the two germline ends. Germline assignment: CDR1 MNHNS and CDR2 SASEGT. The CDR3 loop spans 15 amino acids. For the CDR3, the DNA is TGTGCCAGCAACTCTGGAGCGGACAAGCCGGAGACCCAGTACTTC. Amino acid sequence: CASNSGADKPETQYF.

The chain employs TRBV5-4 and TRBJ1-2; TRBD1 matches at 9 bases. V dropped 6 bases and J dropped 6; count of bases not matched to a gene: 6. The germline V gene has CDR1 SGHNT and CDR2 YYREEE (reference sequence). CDR3 length: 13 residues. The CDR3 is CASNYRGRNGYTF. DNA of the CDR3: TGTGCCAGCAACTACAGGGGGCGCAATGGCTACACCTTC. Variable domain in full (rest from reference TRBV5-4 and TRBJ1-2): ETGVTQSPTHLIKTRGQQVTLRCSSQSGHNTVSWYQQALGQGPQFIFQYYREEENGRGNFPPRFSGLQFPNYSSELNVNALELDDSALYLCASNYRGRNGYTFGSGTRLTVV.

In this sample, this clone turned up once. The gene calls are TRBV5-1 and TRBJ2-1; tentative D call: TRBD1 (5 bases). The CDR3 sequence is 16 residues long. CDR1 is SGHRS and CDR2 is YFSETQ in the germline V gene. Trimming took off 3 bases at V and 4 bases at J, with 17 bases between the two ends. The CDR3 DNA sequence: TGCGCCAGCAGCTCAACAAAGGGGCCCACGTACAATGAGCAGTTCTTC. This sequence encodes CASSSTKGPTYNEQFF.

CDR3 in DNA: TGCGCCAGCAGCTTGGATGGGGCCAACGTCCTGACTTTC. The encoded protein is CASSLDGANVLTF. The chain employs TRBV5-1 and TRBJ2-6; no definite D call. Germline V gene data show CDR1 as SGHRS and CDR2 as YFSETQ. CDR3 length: 13 amino acids. The V end lost 0 bases, the J end lost 3 bases, and 1 base lay between the germline ends.

The chain joins TRBV9 to TRBJ2-1, with 8 bases lining up with TRBD2. Germline CDR1 reads SGDLS; CDR2 reads YYNGEE. V lost 2 bases to trimming and J lost 8 bases; unmatched junction nucleotides: 6. This CDR3 has 14 amino acids. CDR3 nucleotide sequence: TGTGCCAGCAGCGTGACTAGCGTCGTCGATGAGCAGTTCTTC. This codes for CASSVTSVVDEQFF.

The V call is TRBV28, the J call TRBJ2-3; 12 bases line up with TRBD1. Trimming removed 6 bases from V and 5 bases from J; junction bases left unmatched: 12. From germline, CDR1 is MDHEN and CDR2 SYDVKM. This CDR3 spans 17 amino acids. For the CDR3, the DNA is TGTGCCAGCAGCATCCCGGGACAGGGGGCGCGGAAAGATACGCAGTATTTT. Translating it yields CASSIPGQGARKDTQYF.

This clone appeared a few times. V usage is TRBV5-1 and J usage is TRBJ2-2; no clear D gene. Trimming shortened V by 3 bases and J by 7 bases, and 10 bases separated the two germline ends. Germline loops: CDR1 SGHRS, CDR2 YFSETQ. The CDR3 spans 13 residues. CDR3 in DNA: TGCGCCAGCAGCTGGCTAGTTGGCGGGGAGCTGTTTTTT. Translating gives CASSWLVGGELFF.

Here the CDR3 reads CATKSAGTTYEQYF. CDR3 sequence (DNA): TGTGCCACCAAAAGTGCAGGGACAACCTACGAGCAGTACTTC. This chain connects TRBV6-1 to TRBJ2-7; the D gene is possibly TRBD1 (6 bases). V shed 10 bases and J shed 2 bases, with 18 bases lying between them. Germline V gene lookup returns CDR1 MNHNS and CDR2 SASEGT. CDR3 size: 14 residues.

The chain uses TRBV4-3 and TRBJ2-2; 9 bases agree with TRBD2. CDR1 is LGHNA and CDR2 is YSLEER in the germline V gene. The CDR3 runs 15 residues. J was trimmed by 4 bases and V by 3 bases; bases with no gene match: 3. In DNA form, the CDR3 reads TGCGCCAGCAGCCAGGCGGGGGGGGGCACCGGGGAGCTGTTTTTT. Its translation: CASSQAGGGTGELFF.